Described below is a single TCR beta chain sequence and its context. No DNA is given; TCRdb re-called the 5' RACE reads and lists each CDR3 protein once. This table holds approximately 380,000 distinct CDR3 sequences. This entry is derived from a study of monozygotic twins with inflammatory bowel disease. This CDR3 has 15 residues. Germline V CDR1 and CDR2: DFQATT, SNEGSKA (reference sequence). Material: blood. This sequence was found in a human donor with ulcerative colitis or Crohn's disease, or a healthy co-twin of an affected twin (not recorded which). This chain connects TRBV20-1 to TRBJ1-2; the TCRdb D gene call, TRBD1, has no DNA to confirm it. CDR3 residues: CSARATTGLGRGYTF.